The 15 T cell receptor beta chains given below trace back to one sample, sequenced in a study of shared clonotypes between healthy human individuals (dated by TCRdb to the early 2020s). Library method: the immunoSEQ multiplex PCR assay. Here the immuneACCESS table is served through TCRdb, limited to in-frame sequences with V and J called. Missing clones are a known gap in these copies; in checked studies unresolved V genes cover under half, and the rest lacks a known reason. The sample table records a few million clones; around nine tenths of these occur just once. The top ten clones comprise over 0.12% of the sample. The sequenced material came from naive CD4+ T cells sorted from blood. The cell subset or site label here, explained by the study, means: CD45RA+ positively selected. These receptors were collected from a man aged 18 to 30 in good health.

The V call is TRBV7-2, the J call TRBJ2-5; D perhaps matches TRBD1 (6 bases). The CDR3 runs 16 residues. The germline V gene has CDR1 SGHTA and CDR2 FQGNSA. V lost 5 bases and J 0 bases, leaving 16 bases between the germline ends. The CDR3 spells CASSRRQAKYQETQYF. In DNA, the CDR3 is TGTGCCAGCAGCCGTAGACAGGCGAAGTACCAAGAGACCCAGTACTTC.

The CDR3 coding sequence is TGTGCCAGCAGCTTGGGACGGGGGGCAAACACCGGGGAGCTGTTTTTT. This gives the protein CASSLGRGANTGELFF. The chain recombines TRBV11-1 with TRBJ2-2, with a weak D call TRBD2 (7 bases). Germline loops: CDR1 SGHAT, CDR2 FQDESV (reference sequence). V dropped 3 bases and J dropped 2 bases, with 13 bases sitting between them. CDR3 length equals 16 residues. The variable domain in full, with the rest retrieved from reference TRBV11-1 and TRBJ2-2, is EAEVAQSPRYKITEKSQAVAFWCDPISGHATLYWYRQILGQGPELLVQFQDESVVDDSQLPKDRFSAERLKGVDSTLKIQPAELGDSAMYLCASSLGRGANTGELFFGEGSRLTVL.

This rearrangement joins TRBV19 to TRBJ2-3; TRBD2 is a possible D gene (7 bases). V lost 2 bases and J 4 bases, leaving 16 bases between the germline ends. Per the germline V gene, CDR1 is LNHDA and CDR2 is SQIVND (reference sequence). This CDR3 region has 16 residues. CDR3 in amino acids: CASSILSGGGPDTQYF. CDR3 bases: TGTGCCAGTAGTATATTATCGGGGGGCGGGCCAGATACGCAGTATTTT.

The sample holds many counts of this clone. The gene calls are TRBV19 and TRBJ1-1; a possible D gene is TRBD1 (5 bases). V lost 5 bases, J lost 1 base, and 17 bases lay in between. This CDR3 region has 16 residues. Germline V CDR1 and CDR2: LNHDA, SQIVND (reference sequence). The CDR3 loop reads CASSPSRDGPNTEAFF. In DNA form, the CDR3 reads TGTGCCAGTAGTCCGTCCCGGGACGGCCCGAACACTGAAGCTTTCTTT.

The gene calls are TRBV11-1 and TRBJ2-5; TRBD2 matches at 11 bases. This CDR3 is 15 amino acids long. Germline V gene lookup returns CDR1 SGHAT and CDR2 FQDESV (reference sequence). Unmatched junction bases numbered 5, after V lost 6 bases and J lost 2 bases. CDR3 sequence: CASRDTSGGQETQYF. The DNA of the CDR3 is TGTGCCAGCAGGGATACTAGCGGGGGTCAAGAGACCCAGTACTTC.

The gene calls are TRBV4-1 and TRBJ2-1, with TRBD1 matching 10 bases. The CDR3 contains 15 residues. Germline V gene lookup returns CDR1 MGHRA and CDR2 YSYEKL. Unmatched junction bases numbered 7, after V lost 4 bases and J lost 7 bases. The CDR3 DNA reads as TGCGCCAGCAGCCCCACCCCGGGACAGGGGAATGAGCAGTTCTTC. Its protein is CASSPTPGQGNEQFF.

The chain links TRBV7-9 to TRBJ1-6; 8 bases fit TRBD1. The CDR3 has 15 amino acids. Unmatched junction bases numbered 3, after V lost 5 bases and J lost 3 bases. CDR1 is SEHNR and CDR2 is FQNEAQ in the germline V gene (reference sequence). The CDR3 DNA sequence: TGTGCCAGCAGCCCGACAGGGGACTATAATTCACCCCTCCACTTT. This gives the protein CASSPTGDYNSPLHF.

This chain uses TRBV27 with TRBJ2-7; 10 bases match TRBD1. The CDR3 has 14 residues. Germline V gene data show CDR1 as MNHEY and CDR2 as SMNVEV (reference sequence). J lost 3 bases, V lost 6 bases, and 5 bases had no gene match. The CDR3 nucleotides read TGTGCCAGCAGGCTGCGGACAGGGGGCTACGAGCAGTACTTC. Its protein product is CASRLRTGGYEQYF.

V usage is TRBV10-3 and J usage is TRBJ1-4, with TRBD1 as a possible D gene (5 bases). The CDR3 covers 16 residues. From germline, CDR1 is ENHRY and CDR2 SYGVKD. The V gene lost 3 bases and the J gene lost 8 bases, with 19 bases spanning the gap. This CDR3 is CAISEGDAGSREKLFF. The CDR3 DNA sequence: TGTGCCATCAGTGAAGGGGACGCGGGGTCGCGCGAAAAACTGTTTTTT.

In regard to this clone: At the DNA level, this CDR3 is encoded by other sequences in the same sample as well. V and J are TRBV18 and TRBJ2-7, with D hard to call. This CDR3 is built from 15 residues. V was clipped by 2 bases and J by 0 bases, with 11 bases between them. CDR1 and CDR2 from the germline V gene are KGHSH and LQKENI. The CDR3 bases are TGTGCCAGCTCACCAGGTCAGGTGCTCTCCTACGAGCAGTACTTC. Translation: CASSPGQVLSYEQYF.

This chain links TRBV7-6 with TRBJ2-1; 10 nucleotides agree with TRBD2. CDR1 and CDR2 (germline): SGHVS, FNYEAQ. CDR3 length: 16 residues. Trimming at V came to 1 base and at J to 9 bases, leaving 9 bases not matched to a gene. The CDR3 DNA sequence: TGTGCCAGCAGCTTAGAGGCTAGCGGGAGATTTAGTGAGCAGTTCTTC. The encoded protein is CASSLEASGRFSEQFF.

This rearrangement joins TRBV5-1 to TRBJ2-7; D tentatively fits TRBD1 or TRBD2 (6 bases each). Germline V gene sequence: CDR1 SGHRS, CDR2 YFSETQ. Trimming took 4 bases from V and 6 from J, leaving 17 bases between them. The CDR3 is 14 amino acids. Here the CDR3 reads CASSPDQRGAEQYF. The CDR3 DNA reads as TGCGCCAGCAGCCCGGATCAAAGGGGGGCCGAGCAGTACTTC.

The gene calls are TRBV18 and TRBJ1-2; no firm D call. CDR1 is KGHSH, CDR2 LQKENI, per germline. Trimming stripped 2 bases from V and 4 bases from J, with 14 bases between. CDR3 size: 15 residues. This CDR3 is CASSPGIEEFYGYTF. The DNA of the CDR3 is TGTGCCAGCTCACCAGGGATCGAGGAATTCTATGGCTACACCTTC.

The chain couples TRBV6-5 to TRBJ2-1, with 9 bases aligning to TRBD2. V shed 10 bases and J 5 bases; nucleotides not matched to a gene: 3. There are 12 residues in the CDR3. Germline loops: CDR1 MNHEY, CDR2 SVGAGI. DNA of the CDR3: TGTGCCACCGCGGGGGGGCACAATGAGCAGTTCTTC. It specifies CATAGGHNEQFF.

This chain joins TRBV5-1 and TRBJ2-1; 8 bases agree with TRBD2. CDR3 size: 16 residues. J was trimmed by 8 bases and V by 0 bases; bases with no gene match: 10. Germline V CDR1 and CDR2: SGHRS, YFSETQ. The CDR3 nucleotides read TGCGCCAGCAGCTTGGTCCGGGAGGGCCTTTCCGATGAGCAGTTCTTC. It yields the protein CASSLVREGLSDEQFF.